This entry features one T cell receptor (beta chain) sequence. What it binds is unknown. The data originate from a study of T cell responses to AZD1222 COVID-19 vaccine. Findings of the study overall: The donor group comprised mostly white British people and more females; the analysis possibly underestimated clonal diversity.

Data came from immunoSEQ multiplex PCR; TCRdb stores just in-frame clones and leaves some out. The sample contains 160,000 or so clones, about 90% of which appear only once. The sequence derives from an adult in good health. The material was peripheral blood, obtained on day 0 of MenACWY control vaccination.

CDR3 sequence (DNA): TGTGCCATCAGGTCCGGGACGGTTAAACTGTATGGCTACACCTTC. Translated: CAIRSGTVKLYGYTF. The gene calls are TRBV10-3 and TRBJ1-2; TRBD1 might be the D (5 bases). Trimming left V 6 bases short and J 5 bases short, with 19 bases between. This CDR3 is built from 15 residues. Looked up from germline, CDR1 is ENHRY and CDR2 is SYGVKD.